A selection of T cell receptor beta chains follows, all from one sample in a study of PD-1 blockade in classical Hodgkin lymphoma. Only in-frame clones appear in the TCRdb table, and some are missing; sequencing was by immunoSEQ multiplex PCR. The sample shows just under 65,000 clones, roughly nine tenths of them seen only once. The specimen was peripheral blood mononuclear cells (PBMCs), collected before the fourth cycle of nivolumab. These receptors were collected from a human donor with classical Hodgkin lymphoma. Both conserved end residues are part of each CDR3. Each record gives: J gene, V gene, clone size, D gene, CDR3 protein, CDR3 DNA. The D gene is left open where the match is weak. Clone size appears in some rows only: once, few, many, or a class for an expanded clone.

J: TRBJ1-6
V: TRBV6-6
size: .
D: .
CDR3: CASSYSWTANSPLHF
DNA: TGTGCCAGCAGTTACTCGTGGACAGCTAATTCACCCCTCCACTTT

J: TRBJ2-2
V: TRBV28
size: few
D: .
CDR3: CASRSSDRMNTGELFF
DNA: TGTGCCAGCAGGTCCTCTGACAGAATGAACACCGGGGAGCTGTTTTTT

J: TRBJ2-2
V: TRBV27
size: .
D: .
CDR3: CASSFHTGELFF
DNA: TGTGCCAGCAGTTTTCACACCGGGGAGCTGTTTTTT

J: TRBJ2-1
V: TRBV5-4
size: .
D: TRBD2
CDR3: CASCPSGGARDEQFF
DNA: TGTGCCAGCTGTCCTAGCGGGGGGGCCAGGGATGAGCAGTTCTTC

J: TRBJ1-1
V: TRBV30
size: .
D: .
CDR3: CAWNLGVRMNTEAFF
DNA: TGTGCCTGGAACCTAGGGGTTCGCATGAACACTGAAGCTTTCTTT

J: TRBJ2-7
V: TRBV5-4
size: .
D: .
CDR3: CASSAGRIFDEQYF
DNA: TGTGCCAGCAGCGCGGGACGGATTTTCGACGAGCAGTACTTC

J: TRBJ2-1
V: TRBV10-1
size: once
D: TRBD2
CDR3: CASSDGLGGTRGNEQFF
DNA: TGCGCCAGCAGTGACGGACTAGGGGGGACTAGAGGCAATGAGCAGTTCTTC

J: TRBJ1-1
V: TRBV28
size: .
D: .
CDR3: CASSLGRPNTEAFF
DNA: TGTGCCAGCAGTTTAGGGAGACCGAACACTGAAGCTTTCTTT

J: TRBJ2-7
V: TRBV7-9
size: .
D: .
CDR3: CASSQGLYEQYF
DNA: TGTGCCAGCAGCCAGGGGCTATACGAGCAGTACTTC

J: TRBJ1-1
V: TRBV27
size: .
D: .
CDR3: CASKIPGQSKAFF
DNA: TGTGCCAGCAAGATCCCCGGACAGAGTAAAGCTTTCTTT

J: TRBJ2-1
V: TRBV29-1
size: .
D: TRBD2
CDR3: CSVNRAGGPFSIAYNEQFF
DNA: TGCAGCGTTAACCGAGCGGGAGGGCCGTTCTCGATCGCTTACAATGAGCAGTTCTTC

J: TRBJ2-1
V: TRBV9
size: .
D: .
CDR3: CASSVPYPSSGPSRDEQFF
DNA: TGTGCCAGCAGCGTACCCTATCCCTCGAGTGGGCCGTCTAGGGATGAGCAGTTCTTC

J: TRBJ2-7
V: TRBV7-6
size: .
D: .
CDR3: CASSLGGAGDSYEQYF
DNA: TGTGCCAGCAGCTTAGGGGGGGCCGGGGATTCCTACGAGCAGTACTTC

J: TRBJ2-7
V: TRBV4-1
size: .
D: .
CDR3: CASSSPGAGEQYF
DNA: TGCGCCAGCAGCTCCCCGGGAGCGGGCGAGCAGTACTTC

J: TRBJ2-3
V: TRBV2
size: .
D: .
CDR3: CASRLGGEGTDTQYF
DNA: TGTGCCAGCAGATTGGGGGGAGAGGGCACAGATACGCAGTATTTT

J: TRBJ2-1
V: TRBV7-9
size: .
D: TRBD1
CDR3: CASSPFWVPGGASEDEQFF
DNA: TGTGCCAGCAGCCCGTTTTGGGTCCCAGGGGGCGCGAGTGAGGATGAGCAGTTCTTC

J: TRBJ2-1
V: TRBV7-9
size: .
D: TRBD1
CDR3: CASSSTGTGSFNEQFF
DNA: TGTGCCAGCAGCTCAACCGGGACAGGCTCTTTCAATGAGCAGTTCTTC

J: TRBJ2-7
V: TRBV11-2
size: once
D: TRBD2
CDR3: CASSSTGGALYEQYF
DNA: TGTGCCAGCAGCTCGACCGGGGGGGCCCTTTACGAGCAGTACTTC

J: TRBJ1-5
V: TRBV9
size: few
D: .
CDR3: CASSVGPLGQPQHF
DNA: TGTGCCAGCAGCGTAGGGCCCCTCGGTCAGCCCCAGCATTTT

J: TRBJ2-3
V: TRBV5-1
size: .
D: .
CDR3: CASSLASTGTDTQYF
DNA: TGCGCCAGCAGCTTGGCCAGCACGGGCACAGATACGCAGTATTTT

J: TRBJ2-4
V: TRBV7-3
size: .
D: TRBD2
CDR3: CASSLEVGGGRYF
DNA: TGTGCCAGCAGCTTAGAAGTCGGCGGGGGAAGGTACTTC

J: TRBJ1-2
V: TRBV6-1
size: .
D: TRBD1
CDR3: CASSGRQGEDGYTF
DNA: TGTGCCAGCAGTGGAAGACAGGGCGAGGATGGCTACACCTTC

J: TRBJ1-5
V: TRBV5-6
size: .
D: TRBD1
CDR3: CASSLGQGDNQPQHF
DNA: TGTGCCAGCAGCTTGGGACAGGGGGATAATCAGCCCCAGCATTTT

J: TRBJ2-7
V: TRBV27
size: .
D: .
CDR3: CASSFSSYSYEQYF
DNA: TGTGCCAGCAGTTTTAGCTCTTACTCCTACGAGCAGTACTTC

J: TRBJ2-2
V: TRBV6-6
size: .
D: .
CDR3: CASTHTGELFF
DNA: TGTGCCAGCACCCACACCGGGGAGCTGTTTTTT

J: TRBJ1-1
V: TRBV28
size: .
D: .
CDR3: CASSPDASGSTEAFF
DNA: TGTGCCAGCAGCCCCGACGCTTCAGGGAGCACTGAAGCTTTCTTT

J: TRBJ2-1
V: TRBV6-5
size: .
D: TRBD2
CDR3: CASSYSRASGVSQQFF
DNA: TGTGCCAGCAGTTACTCGAGGGCTAGCGGGGTTTCCCAGCAGTTCTTC

J: TRBJ2-7
V: TRBV2
size: .
D: .
CDR3: CASTARGAGPTYEQYF
DNA: TGTGCCAGCACCGCCCGCGGGGCAGGGCCGACCTACGAGCAGTACTTC

J: TRBJ2-1
V: TRBV7-9
size: few
D: .
CDR3: CASTQRAHNEQFF
DNA: TGTGCCAGCACTCAGAGGGCCCACAATGAGCAGTTCTTC

J: TRBJ2-3
V: TRBV4-1
size: .
D: TRBD2
CDR3: CASSPPAGTDTQYF
DNA: TGCGCCAGCAGCCCTCCAGCGGGGACAGATACGCAGTATTTT

J: TRBJ2-7
V: TRBV13
size: .
D: .
CDR3: CASSSALGPHEQYF
DNA: TGTGCCAGCAGCTCCGCACTAGGGCCCCACGAGCAGTACTTC

J: TRBJ1-5
V: TRBV2
size: .
D: TRBD1
CDR3: CASSRQGEGTNQPQHF
DNA: TGTGCCAGCAGCCGACAGGGAGAGGGTACAAATCAGCCCCAGCATTTT

J: TRBJ1-2
V: TRBV4-1
size: once
D: TRBD1
CDR3: CASSQDGTGPTNPGYTF
DNA: TGCGCCAGCAGCCAAGACGGGACAGGGCCTACTAACCCTGGCTACACCTTC

J: TRBJ2-7
V: TRBV27
size: .
D: .
CDR3: CASSLGFGTPYEQYF
DNA: TGTGCCAGCAGTTTAGGGTTCGGGACTCCCTACGAGCAGTACTTC

J: TRBJ1-2
V: TRBV5-5
size: .
D: .
CDR3: CASSLAGLPHNNYGYTF
DNA: TGTGCCAGCAGCTTGGCGGGTCTTCCTCATAATAACTATGGCTACACCTTC

J: TRBJ2-7
V: TRBV5-1
size: .
D: TRBD1
CDR3: CASSITGDPLWEQYF
DNA: TGCGCCAGCAGCATAACAGGGGACCCCTTGTGGGAGCAGTACTTC

J: TRBJ1-4
V: TRBV7-9
size: few
D: .
CDR3: CASSFNRDANEKLFF
DNA: TGTGCCAGCAGCTTTAACAGGGATGCTAATGAAAAACTGTTTTTT

J: TRBJ1-5
V: TRBV5-8
size: .
D: .
CDR3: CASSFQQGGGNQPQHF
DNA: TGTGCCAGCAGCTTCCAACAGGGAGGAGGCAATCAGCCCCAGCATTTT

J: TRBJ1-6
V: TRBV6-4
size: .
D: .
CDR3: CASSGGRDDSPLHF
DNA: TGTGCCAGCAGTGGAGGCAGGGACGATTCACCCCTCCACTTT

J: TRBJ1-3
V: TRBV4-2
size: .
D: .
CDR3: CASSQELADSGNTIYF
DNA: TGTGCCAGCAGCCAAGAACTGGCAGACTCTGGAAACACCATATATTTT

J: TRBJ2-2
V: TRBV4-2
size: .
D: TRBD1
CDR3: CASSTPGQGFTGELFF
DNA: TGTGCCAGCAGCACCCCGGGACAGGGCTTCACCGGGGAGCTGTTTTTT

J: TRBJ2-1
V: TRBV7-9
size: .
D: TRBD2
CDR3: CASSFLREGPGNEQFF
DNA: TGTGCCAGCAGCTTTCTCCGGGAGGGCCCGGGCAATGAGCAGTTCTTC

J: TRBJ2-3
V: TRBV6-5
size: .
D: .
CDR3: CASSYFPGADTQYF
DNA: TGTGCCAGCAGTTACTTCCCAGGGGCAGATACGCAGTATTTT

J: TRBJ2-1
V: TRBV4-1
size: .
D: .
CDR3: CASSSETSSYNEQFF
DNA: TGCGCCAGCAGCTCCGAGACCAGCTCCTACAATGAGCAGTTCTTC

J: TRBJ2-1
V: TRBV5-4
size: .
D: .
CDR3: CASSLTQVSYNEQFF
DNA: TGTGCCAGCAGCTTGACGCAGGTCTCCTACAATGAGCAGTTCTTC

J: TRBJ1-2
V: TRBV29-1
size: .
D: .
CDR3: CSVDPRSYGYTF
DNA: TGCAGCGTTGATCCCCGGAGTTATGGCTACACCTTC

J: TRBJ2-3
V: TRBV5-8
size: .
D: .
CDR3: CASSLVWSADTQYF
DNA: TGTGCCAGCAGCTTGGTTTGGTCGGCAGATACGCAGTATTTT

J: TRBJ1-1
V: TRBV28
size: .
D: TRBD1
CDR3: CASSYSDRGATEAFF
DNA: TGTGCCAGCAGTTATTCAGACAGGGGGGCCACTGAAGCTTTCTTT

J: TRBJ2-7
V: TRBV4-2
size: .
D: .
CDR3: CASSQEIFPSYEQYF
DNA: TGTGCCAGCAGCCAAGAGATTTTCCCATCCTACGAGCAGTACTTC

J: TRBJ2-3
V: TRBV28
size: once
D: .
CDR3: CASTLSDIDTDTQYF
DNA: TGTGCCAGCACTCTCTCGGACATCGACACAGATACGCAGTATTTT

J: TRBJ1-1
V: TRBV10-1
size: .
D: .
CDR3: CATAPGYKENTEAFF
DNA: TGCGCCACCGCACCGGGCTATAAGGAGAACACTGAAGCTTTCTTT

J: TRBJ2-7
V: TRBV14
size: .
D: .
CDR3: CASSRRLGSYEQYF
DNA: TGTGCCAGCAGCCGGCGGCTGGGCTCCTACGAGCAGTACTTC

J: TRBJ2-7
V: TRBV14
size: .
D: TRBD1
CDR3: CASSQGQGRLLYEQYF
DNA: TGTGCCAGCAGCCAAGGACAGGGGCGATTGTTATACGAGCAGTACTTC

J: TRBJ2-5
V: TRBV28
size: .
D: .
CDR3: CASSLQEETQYF
DNA: TGTGCCAGCAGTTTACAGGAAGAGACCCAGTACTTC

J: TRBJ1-5
V: TRBV15
size: .
D: .
CDR3: CATNREYGNQPQHF
DNA: TGTGCCACCAATAGGGAATACGGCAATCAGCCCCAGCATTTT

J: TRBJ2-7
V: TRBV19
size: few
D: .
CDR3: CASSPDRQPYEQYF
DNA: TGTGCCAGTAGCCCTGACAGACAGCCCTACGAGCAGTACTTC

J: TRBJ1-6
V: TRBV7-9
size: .
D: .
CDR3: CASSWDQTPRNSPLHF
DNA: TGTGCCAGCAGTTGGGATCAAACCCCCCGTAATTCACCCCTCCACTTT